Listed below are T cell receptor beta chains from one sample, sequenced in a study of cytomegalovirus exposure and HLA in healthy donors. Produced via immunoSEQ multiplex PCR; TCRdb's table is partial and in-frame only. The sample records about 200,000 clones, around 84% being singletons. The sample consisted of PBMCs. The receptors come from a man in his forties or fifties in good health and CMV-seropositive. The CDR3 runs from the conserved cysteine through the conserved F or W.

j_call | cdr3_length | v_call | cdr3_aa
TRBJ2-7 | 11 | TRBV6-6 | CAARLSYEQYF
TRBJ1-5 | 17 | TRBV10-3 | CAISELTPQRGHQPQHF
TRBJ2-7 | 14 | TRBV6-6 | CASSYSIGTGEQYF
TRBJ2-1 | 14 | TRBV12-5 | CASANLTSGHEQFF
TRBJ2-2 | 13 | TRBV29-1 | CSVRDRGSGELFF
TRBJ2-3 | 16 | TRBV11-3 | CASSPGTRGSTDTQYF
TRBJ2-6 | 18 | TRBV19 | CASMSAGYLVSGANVLTF
TRBJ1-2 | 15 | TRBV7-9 | CASSRPDRVGYGYTF
TRBJ1-4 | 16 | TRBV7-9 | CASSPDSPIYNEKLFF
TRBJ2-7 | 14 | TRBV18 | CASSVQGIPYEQYF
TRBJ2-7 | 15 | TRBV28 | CASSPRTGAIDEQYF
TRBJ1-2 | 13 | TRBV5-6 | CASSSQAHYGYTF
TRBJ2-7 | 15 | TRBV28 | CASKPRLAGKYEQYF
TRBJ2-1 | 16 | TRBV19 | CASSTRDGSSYNEQFF
TRBJ2-6 | 16 | TRBV5-1 | CASSLSHHSGANVLTF
TRBJ2-1 | 14 | TRBV7-6 | CASSVDRGPNEQFF
TRBJ1-4 | 16 | TRBV14 | CASSHLPGQGGEKLFF
TRBJ2-2 | 16 | TRBV19 | CASSKRLAGDTGELFF